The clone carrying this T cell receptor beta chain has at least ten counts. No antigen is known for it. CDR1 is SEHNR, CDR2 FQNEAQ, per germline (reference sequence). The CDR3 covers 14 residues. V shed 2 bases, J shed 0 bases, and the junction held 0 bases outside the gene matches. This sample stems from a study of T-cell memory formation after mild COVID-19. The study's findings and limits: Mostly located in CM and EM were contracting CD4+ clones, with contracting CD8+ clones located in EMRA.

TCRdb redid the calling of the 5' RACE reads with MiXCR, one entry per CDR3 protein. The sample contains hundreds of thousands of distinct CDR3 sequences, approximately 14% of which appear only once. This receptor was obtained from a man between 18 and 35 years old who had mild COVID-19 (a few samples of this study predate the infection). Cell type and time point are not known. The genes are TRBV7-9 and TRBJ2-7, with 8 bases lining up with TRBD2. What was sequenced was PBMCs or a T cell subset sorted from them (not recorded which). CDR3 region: CASSLSGGSYEQYF. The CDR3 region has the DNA TGTGCCAGCAGCTTAAGCGGGGGCTCCTACGAGCAGTACTTC.